One T cell receptor (beta chain) is described in this entry. This entry comes from a study of blood T cell repertoires in COVID-19. Clones were sequenced by immunoSEQ multiplex PCR, and TCRdb holds only the in-frame ones, with some missing. The table records about 140,000 clones, approximately 82% of them present only once. This clonotype was obtained from a man between 60 and 70 years old who had recovered from COVID-19. The sample comprised peripheral blood.

CDR3: CSTSKTSPQTDTQYF. CDR3 coding DNA: TGCAGCACTTCCAAGACTAGCCCTCAAACAGATACGCAGTATTTT. This sequence joins TRBV29-1 and TRBJ2-3, with 7 nucleotides matching TRBD2. The V and J ends lost 8 bases and 3 bases, in that order; junction bases with no gene match: 14. Looked up from germline, CDR1 is SQVTM and CDR2 is ANQGSEA. The CDR3 sequence is 15 residues long.